Sequencing of this TCR beta chain was carried out in a study of siplizumab effects on memory and regulatory T cells. The method was immunoSEQ multiplex PCR; TCRdb's version includes in-frame clones alone and lacks a portion of them. Of some 81,000 clones listed, around 93% are singletons. The germline V gene encodes CDR1 MNHEY and CDR2 SMNVEV (reference sequence). V shed 3 bases, J shed 4 bases, and the junction held 9 bases outside the gene matches. This CDR3 is built from 16 residues. Study-wide results and caveats: Siplizumab caused a significant drop in alloreactive sequences traceable to unstimulated CD4+ memory cells.

A remark on this clone: Its cognate antigen is unknown.

The V call is TRBV27, the J call TRBJ2-3; 8 positions match TRBD1. Sequencing was carried out using CD8+ T cells sorted from blood. This receptor was obtained from a human donor in good health. The CDR3 sequence: CASSFLTGVMSDTQYF. The CDR3 DNA reads TGTGCCAGCAGTTTTTTGACAGGGGTGATGTCAGATACGCAGTATTTT.